Listed here is a single T cell receptor (beta chain). This specimen belongs to a study of CD8 T cells in Susac syndrome. Bulk CD8+ and CD4+ cells came from magnetic negative isolation; CD8+ TEMRA by FACS. V gave up 1 base and J gave up 1 base; unmatched junction bases: 3. Per the germline V gene, CDR1 is SNHLY and CDR2 is FYNNEI. CDR3 size: 16 residues. Random-hexamer reverse transcription was applied to roughly 0.5 to 1 ug RNA. From the immunoSEQ multiplex PCR reads, TCRdb called clonotypes with MiXCR, one entry per CDR3 protein. Among about 300,000 distinct CDR3 sequences, around nine tenths were seen once, and the ten largest hold roughly 0.17%.

The chain uses TRBV2 and TRBJ2-5; 10 bases match TRBD2. The sequenced sample was CD8+ T cells from PBMCs. This receptor was obtained from a human donor with multiple sclerosis. The chain's CDR3 is CASSEGVAGGQETQYF. DNA for the CDR3: TGTGCCAGCAGTGAAGGGGTAGCGGGGGGCCAAGAGACCCAGTACTTC.